The present T cell receptor beta chain was sequenced within a study of T cell clonality in common variable immunodeficiency (dated by TCRdb to between 2015 and 2016). General study outcomes and caveats: TCRbeta clonality was higher in CVID subjects than in healthy controls (t-test p = 0.018), and the increase was most characteristic of about a third of subjects. Despite equal DNA input, controls averaged approximately 77,000 unique sequences per sample versus about 30,000 in CVID samples. Fewer TCRbeta clones were shared among CVID subjects than among healthy controls (p < 0.0001). Correlations of repertoire features with clinical complications were constrained by heterogeneity among patients within the CVID cohort. CVID TCRbeta sequences were reported to have fewer deletions and N-nucleotide insertions and to lack highly modified clones with 13 or more V deletions. It was noted by the authors that sequencing of the repertoires of T cell subpopulations would be needed to clarify the cause of the increased clonality in CVID.

Most of the CVID patients and most of the healthy controls were of Caucasian heritage. Heparinized peripheral whole blood samples of roughly 5 to 8.5 ml were obtained from each donor. Genomic DNA from adults with common variable immune deficiency (CVID) and from healthy adult controls was used for sequencing of TCRbeta CDR3 repertoires. There were 22 healthy adult volunteers in the control group (roughly 12 female and 10 or so male), ranging in age from roughly 20 to 66 years, with a mean age of around 34. Diluted blood was subjected to density centrifugation over Hypaque 1077 or Ficoll-Paque for isolation of peripheral blood mononuclear cells. Genomic DNA was obtained from unsorted mononuclear cells through either Qiagen column purification or a centrifugation-based method. Equivalent amounts of genomic DNA from CVID and control samples were used as sequencing input. For every sample, a 60 bp segment covering the rearranged TCRbeta CDR3 region was amplified and then sequenced. The immunoSEQ assay, a bias-corrected multiplex PCR with high-throughput sequencing, was employed for TCRbeta amplification. Per the authors' processing: Every unique nucleotide sequence was considered a clone and was annotated with V, D and J genes, copy number and frequency. Sequences were labeled productive if in frame, and non-productive if out of frame or containing stop codons. Clonality was calculated from Shannon's entropy as previously described. Mean CDR3 Kyte-Doolittle hydropathy was derived from the predicted amino acid sequences of productive clones. The R hclust function was used to hierarchically cluster scaled V gene usage with Manhattan distance and complete linkage. Clone sharing by CDR3 amino acid sequence was assessed by resampling 12 repertoires per group over 100 rounds. Repertoires were searched for approximately 70 published EBV-specific and a few hundred published CMV-specific TCRbeta sequences. Analysis left out two CVID samples that produced under 10,000 sequences, so about 41 CVID repertoires remained. TCRdb holds this immuneACCESS table with in-frame rearrangements only. Some clones are missing; in checked studies, unresolved V genes explain under half, and the rest has no known cause. D and trimming were read from the DNA, whereas the V and J calls and clone size are those reported in that table. This sample has around 39,000 clones in the table, none counted a single time. The top ten constitute around 1% of the sample.

The CDR3 starts with the cysteine, ends with the phenylalanine, and has 15 residues. The DNA covers only part of the CDR3, 36 bases in frame from base 1. The germline V gene gives CDR1 as SGHTA and CDR2 as FQGNSA. On this clone: There is no known antigen for this receptor. Germline is not matched at one junction end, which may reflect a read error. The CDR3 goes on 3 residues after the read ends, and that part is filled in from the germline J gene.

The sample taken for sequencing was peripheral blood mononuclear cells. The chain links TRBV7-2 with TRBJ1-2; the D gene lacks a confident call. This clonotype was obtained from a person aged 18 to 75 in good health. The CDR3 in this case is CASSRTSGWRYDYTF. CDR3 DNA (partial): TGTGCCAGCAGCCGGACTAGCGGGTGGAGGTATGAC.